The 27 T cell receptor beta chains reported below all come from one sample, sequenced in a study of T cells after yellow fever vaccination. TCRdb recomputed calls from the 5' RACE reads with MiXCR, one row per CDR3 protein. Altogether some 300,000 distinct CDR3 sequences are present, approximately 8% being singletons, with the ten largest covering roughly a sixth. The sample consisted of PBMCs, taken more than 35 days after the first yellow fever vaccination. These receptors were collected from a young man who received the YFV17D yellow fever vaccine.

The rearrangement uses TRBV5-5 and TRBJ1-6; D remains ambiguous. Looked up from germline, CDR1 is SGHKS and CDR2 is YYEKEE (reference sequence). The CDR3 is 16 amino acids. V lost 0 bases, J lost 4 bases, and 11 bases lay in between. As DNA, the CDR3 is TGTGCCAGCAGCTTGGTTGGACTGAGTTATAATTCACCCCTCCACTTT. This sequence encodes CASSLVGLSYNSPLHF.

This clonotype was detected only a few times. The gene calls are TRBV7-8 and TRBJ1-4; no firm D call. Trimming shortened V by 7 bases and J by 1 base, and 10 bases separated the two germline ends. CDR3 length equals 14 residues. Germline V lookup: CDR1 SGHVS, CDR2 FQNEAQ. The chain's CDR3 is CASTDLLTNEKLFF. The CDR3 region has the DNA TGTGCCAGCACCGACCTTTTAACTAATGAAAAACTGTTTTTT.

This clonotype showed up just a few times. V usage is TRBV10-3 and J usage is TRBJ1-3; no clear D gene. CDR3 length: 14 amino acids. The ends were cut back, 0 bases at V and 6 bases at J, with 9 bases in the middle. Germline CDR1 and CDR2: ENHRY and SYGVKD. Here the CDR3 reads CAISESGFSNTIYF. CDR3 sequence (DNA): TGTGCCATCAGTGAGTCCGGGTTCTCAAACACCATATATTTT.

This clonotype was found a few times. The rearrangement uses TRBV5-4 and TRBJ2-3; 8 bases agree with TRBD2. With V trimmed by 0 bases and J by 6 bases, 3 bases remained unmatched. The CDR3 consists of 14 residues. The germline CDR1 and CDR2 sequences are SGHNT and YYREEE (reference sequence). Here the CDR3 DNA reads TGTGCCAGCAGCTTGGCGGGGGGGTCGGATACGCAGTATTTT. It translates to CASSLAGGSDTQYF.

In the case of this clonotype: One base away lies a much larger clone, so this may be a sequencing read error. The V gene is TRBV29-1, the J gene TRBJ1-1; a possible D gene is TRBD1 (5 bases). Germline CDR1 is SQVTM and CDR2 is ANQGSEA. CDR3 length: 12 residues. The CDR3 DNA reads as TGCAGCGCCAGGGCGGCGAACACTGAAGATTTCTTT. Translating it yields CSARAANTEDFF.

This clonotype was observed at least ten times. The chain recombines TRBV5-1 with TRBJ2-7; 9 nucleotides align to TRBD1. With 0 bases clipped from V and 3 bases from J, the junction kept 1 base outside the gene matches. Looked up from germline, CDR1 is SGHRS and CDR2 is YFSETQ. The CDR3 is 14 residues long. The DNA of the CDR3 is TGCGCCAGCAGCTTGGGGACAGGGGTCTACGAGCAGTACTTC. Protein: CASSLGTGVYEQYF.

Only a few counts were recorded for this clonotype. The chain joins TRBV11-3 to TRBJ1-1, with D maybe TRBD1 (6 bases). CDR1 is SGHNT, CDR2 YENEEA, per germline. The V end was cut by 5 bases, the J end by 1 base, with 11 bases between. This CDR3 spans 14 amino acids. The CDR3 region is CASSGRGANTEAFF. In nucleotides, the CDR3 is TGTGCCAGCAGCGGGCGGGGGGCGAACACTGAAGCTTTCTTT.

The chain combines TRBV4-1 with TRBJ1-5, with TRBD1 as a possible D gene (5 bases). The V end was cut by 4 bases, the J end by 6 bases, with 16 bases between. The CDR3 has 15 amino acids. Germline CDR1 reads MGHRA; CDR2 reads YSYEKL. The CDR3 protein is CASSPRTQSVQPQHF. DNA for the CDR3: TGCGCCAGCAGCCCAAGGACACAATCGGTTCAGCCCCAGCATTTT.

This clonotype was observed a handful of times. The chain uses TRBV5-1 and TRBJ2-5, with a possible D match to TRBD1 (6 bases). Germline CDR1 SGHRS, CDR2 YFSETQ. The CDR3 totals 14 residues. V was trimmed by 3 bases and J by 0 bases, leaving 9 bases between them. The chain's CDR3 is CASSSGEYQETQYF. CDR3 sequence (DNA): TGCGCCAGCAGCTCAGGGGAATACCAAGAGACCCAGTACTTC.

This clonotype was seen more than once but under ten times. This chain links TRBV24-1 with TRBJ1-6; D gene unclear. Trimming pared 1 base from V and 0 bases from J, leaving 9 bases between. Looked up from germline, CDR1 is KGHDR and CDR2 is SFDVKD. The CDR3 length is 17 residues. In nucleotides, the CDR3 is TGTGCCACCAGTGATTTTAGGAGAAGCTCCTATAATTCACCCCTCCACTTT. Its protein is CATSDFRRSSYNSPLHF.

V usage is TRBV19 and J usage is TRBJ1-1; perhaps TRBD1 as D (6 bases). V was trimmed by 1 base and J by 4 bases, leaving 10 bases between them. The CDR3 is 14 residues long. Germline CDR1 is LNHDA and CDR2 is SQIVND (reference sequence). The CDR3 here is CASSIGGARTEAFF. The CDR3 DNA is TGTGCCAGTAGTATAGGGGGGGCGCGCACTGAAGCTTTCTTT.

The V and J genes are TRBV4-2 and TRBJ2-3; 12 bases match TRBD1. Germline V gene sequence: CDR1 LGHNA, CDR2 YNFKEQ. This CDR3 contains 16 residues. With 0 bases clipped from V and 5 bases from J, the junction kept 3 bases outside the gene matches. The DNA of the CDR3 is TGTGCCAGCAGCCAAGAGGGACAGGGGGCCGTAGATACGCAGTATTTT. This gives the protein CASSQEGQGAVDTQYF.

CDR3 sequence reads: CASSSPGLEQFF. The CDR3 DNA follows: TGCGCCAGCAGCTCACCGGGACTCGAGCAGTTCTTC. The genes are TRBV5-1 and TRBJ2-1; tentative D call: TRBD2 (6 bases). The germline V gene encodes CDR1 SGHRS and CDR2 YFSETQ. V was pared by 3 bases and J by 10 bases, with 11 bases between. CDR3 length: 12 amino acids.

The V call is TRBV5-1, the J call TRBJ2-2; 7 bases align to TRBD2. The J segment lost 1 base and the V segment lost 0 bases, leaving 12 bases of the junction unmatched. The CDR3 totals 19 residues. Germline CDR1 is SGHRS and CDR2 is YFSETQ. The CDR3 DNA reads as TGCGCCAGCAGCTTGGTACCCTCTACGCGGGAGATGAACACCGGGGAGCTGTTTTTT. Translating gives CASSLVPSTREMNTGELFF.

This chain joins TRBV30 and TRBJ1-1; a weak D match, TRBD1 (6 bases). Between the trimmed V and J ends, which lost 2 bases and 4 bases, there was a span of 14 bases. The CDR3 extends over 14 amino acids. Per germline, CDR1 GTSNPN and CDR2 SVGIG (reference sequence). In nucleotides, the CDR3 is TGTGCCTGGAGTCCCCAACTCAGGGGCACTGAAGCTTTCTTT. This translates into CAWSPQLRGTEAFF.

This clonotype occurred a few times. The CDR3 protein is CASSAAGVQETQYF. In DNA form, the CDR3 reads TGTGCCAGCAGCGCAGCGGGGGTACAAGAGACCCAGTACTTC. The rearrangement uses TRBV9 and TRBJ2-5, with 8 bases matching TRBD2. Trimming removed 3 bases from V and 2 bases from J; junction bases left unmatched: 3. Germline assignment: CDR1 SGDLS and CDR2 YYNGEE. The CDR3 sequence is 14 residues long.

The chain joins TRBV30 to TRBJ2-2; TRBD1 matches at 7 bases. Germline values: CDR1 GTSNPN, CDR2 SVGIG (reference sequence). This CDR3 spans 13 amino acids. The ends lost 0 bases at V and 6 bases at J; junction bases unmatched: 1. CDR3 region: CAWSVQGPGELFF. As DNA, the CDR3 is TGTGCCTGGAGTGTACAGGGGCCCGGGGAGCTGTTTTTT. Supplemented by reference TRBV30 and TRBJ2-2, the full variable domain reads SQTIHQWPATLVQPVGSPLSLECTVEGTSNPNLYWYRQAAGRGLQLLFYSVGIGQISSEVPQNLSASRPQDRQFILSSKKLLLSDSGFYLCAWSVQGPGELFFGEGSRLTVL.

CDR3 nucleotide sequence: TGTGCCATCAGTGACTCGGCGCTGGGCAATCAGCCCCAGCATTTT. This translates into CAISDSALGNQPQHF. The chain recombines TRBV10-3 with TRBJ1-5, with D uncertain. V was cut by 3 bases and J by 2 bases, with 11 bases left in between. The CDR3 is 15 amino acids. Germline V gene sequence: CDR1 ENHRY, CDR2 SYGVKD.

The table lists this clonotype with many counts. V is TRBV5-1 and J is TRBJ2-1; D is ambiguous. CDR3 length: 13 residues. The germline V gene encodes CDR1 SGHRS and CDR2 YFSETQ. The V and J ends lost 0 bases and 5 bases respectively, with 6 bases between them. CDR3 residues: CASSLDTNNEQFF. In nucleotides, the CDR3 is TGCGCCAGCAGCTTGGATACTAACAATGAGCAGTTCTTC.

This chain connects TRBV23-1 to TRBJ1-6; possible D gene TRBD1, 6 bases. TRBV23-1 is an ORF; its function is uncertain. This CDR3 comprises 14 residues. V dropped 1 base and J dropped 9 bases, with 10 bases sitting between them. For the CDR3, the DNA is TGCGCCAGCAGTCAATTCAGGGGTTCTTCACCCCTCCACTTT. Translating gives CASSQFRGSSPLHF.

The chain has TRBV20-1 and TRBJ2-7, with a tentative D call TRBD2 (5 bases). The V gene's germline CDR1 is DFQATT and CDR2 SNEGSKA (reference sequence). The CDR3 runs 13 residues. Trimming took off 6 bases at V and 1 base at J, with 13 bases between the two ends. The CDR3 protein is CSAEPGTSYEQYV. The DNA of the CDR3 is TGCAGTGCAGAACCGGGAACATCCTACGAGCAGTACGTC.

This chain connects TRBV19 to TRBJ2-5; weak D call: TRBD2 (5 bases). Germline values: CDR1 LNHDA, CDR2 SQIVND (reference sequence). The CDR3 sequence is 15 residues long. Trimming took off 1 base at V and 0 bases at J, with 9 bases between the two ends. The CDR3 protein is CASSIGGGYQETQYF. The CDR3 region has the DNA TGTGCCAGTAGTATAGGCGGCGGGTACCAAGAGACCCAGTACTTC. Variable domain in full (rest from reference TRBV19 and TRBJ2-5): DGGITQSPKYLFRKEGQNVTLSCEQNLNHDAMYWYRQDPGQGLRLIYYSQIVNDFQKGDIAEGYSVSREKKESFPLTVTSAQKNPTAFYLCASSIGGGYQETQYFGPGTRLLVL.

This clonotype was seen ten or more times. V usage is TRBV29-1 and J usage is TRBJ1-6; D possibly corresponds to TRBD1 (5 bases). There are 13 residues in the CDR3. Trimming stripped 4 bases from V and 7 bases from J, with 11 bases between. Germline assignment: CDR1 SQVTM and CDR2 ANQGSEA. CDR3 sequence (DNA): TGCAGCGTTGGCGGGGGGTTGAATTCACCCCTCCACTTT. Amino acids: CSVGGGLNSPLHF.

This clonotype was observed a few times. The chain is built from TRBV7-2 and TRBJ2-1, with 10 bases identical to TRBD2. CDR3 size: 15 residues. J lost 4 bases, V lost 7 bases, and 7 bases had no gene match. Germline values: CDR1 SGHTA, CDR2 FQGNSA. The CDR3 here is CASTIASGGYNEQFF. The CDR3 DNA is TGTGCCAGCACCATCGCTAGCGGGGGTTACAATGAGCAGTTCTTC.

The V and J genes are TRBV10-3 and TRBJ1-6; no reliable D call. Germline V gene data show CDR1 as ENHRY and CDR2 as SYGVKD. The CDR3 is 13 amino acids. Trimming took 10 bases from V and 0 from J, leaving 7 bases between them. CDR3 sequence reads: CATRNSYNSPLHF. CDR3 nucleotides: TGTGCCACCCGGAACTCCTATAATTCACCCCTCCACTTT.

The V gene is TRBV7-3, the J gene TRBJ1-1, with D possibly matching TRBD1 (6 bases). The CDR3 consists of 15 residues. V was clipped by 2 bases and J by 0 bases, with 10 bases between them. Per the germline V gene, CDR1 is SGHTA and CDR2 is FQGTGA. The CDR3 reads CASSLQGPMNTEAFF. The CDR3 bases are TGTGCCAGCAGCTTACAGGGGCCCATGAACACTGAAGCTTTCTTT.

This sequence joins TRBV7-2 and TRBJ2-7; possible D gene TRBD2, 5 bases. This CDR3 has 14 residues. Germline-derived CDR1 and CDR2 are SGHTA and FQGNSA. V dropped 6 bases and J dropped 2 bases, with 14 bases sitting between them. Here the CDR3 reads CASSNPPGTYEQYF. In nucleotides, the CDR3 is TGTGCCAGCAGTAACCCCCCCGGGACCTACGAGCAGTACTTC.